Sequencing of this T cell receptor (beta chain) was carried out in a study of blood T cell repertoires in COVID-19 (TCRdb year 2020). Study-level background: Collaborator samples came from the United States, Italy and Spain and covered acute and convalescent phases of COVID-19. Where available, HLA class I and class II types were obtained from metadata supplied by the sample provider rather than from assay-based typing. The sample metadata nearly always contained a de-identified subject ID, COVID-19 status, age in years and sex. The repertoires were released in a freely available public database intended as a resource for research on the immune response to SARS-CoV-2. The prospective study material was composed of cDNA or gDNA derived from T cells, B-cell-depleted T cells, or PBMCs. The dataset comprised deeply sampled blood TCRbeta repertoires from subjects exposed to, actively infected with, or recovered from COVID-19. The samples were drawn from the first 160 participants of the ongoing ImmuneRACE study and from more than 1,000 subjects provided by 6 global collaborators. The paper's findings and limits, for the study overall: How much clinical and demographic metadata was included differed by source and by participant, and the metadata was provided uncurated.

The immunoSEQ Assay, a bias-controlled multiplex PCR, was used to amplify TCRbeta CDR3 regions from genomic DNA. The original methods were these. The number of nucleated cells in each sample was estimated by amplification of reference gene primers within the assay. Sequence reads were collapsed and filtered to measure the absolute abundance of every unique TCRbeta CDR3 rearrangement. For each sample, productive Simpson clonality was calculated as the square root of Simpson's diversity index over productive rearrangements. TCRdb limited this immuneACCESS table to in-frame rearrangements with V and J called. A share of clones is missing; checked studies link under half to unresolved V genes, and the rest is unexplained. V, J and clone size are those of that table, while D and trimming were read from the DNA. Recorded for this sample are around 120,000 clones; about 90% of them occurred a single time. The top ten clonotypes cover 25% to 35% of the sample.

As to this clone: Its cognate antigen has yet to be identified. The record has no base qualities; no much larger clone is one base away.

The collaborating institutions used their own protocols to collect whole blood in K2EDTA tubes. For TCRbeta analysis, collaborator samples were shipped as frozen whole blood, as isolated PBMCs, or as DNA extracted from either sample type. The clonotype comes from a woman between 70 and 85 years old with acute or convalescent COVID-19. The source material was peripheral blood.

The nucleotide sequence reads as follows: TGTGCCAGCAGGGGGGGGTCGGTGGGAGAAAAACTGTTTTTT. Its protein is CASRGGSVGEKLFF. The chain employs TRBV2 and TRBJ1-4, and TRBD1 may be the D gene, going by 5 matching bases. V and J lose 6 bases and 8 bases, and a span of 16 bases separates them. CDR1 and CDR2 (SNHLY, FYNNEI) derive from the germline V gene. The CDR3 numbers 14 residues from cysteine through phenylalanine. The kept DNA is CDR3 alone, 42 bases in frame from the first base.